This T cell receptor (beta chain) was sequenced during a study of shared clonotypes between healthy human individuals. Study background: Each donor's CD8 memory used one plate, CD8 naive two, each CD4 subset three.

Assay: immunoSEQ multiplex PCR; the TCRdb copy retains only in-frame clones and omits some. Here the sample spans about 650,000 clones, nearly 97% being singletons. This clone was detected only once. It was CD45RO-negative cells, positively selected for CCR7, that made up naive CD8 cells, with terminally differentiated effector memory CD45RA+ cells excluded. Germline V gives CDR1 LNHDA, CDR2 SQIVND (reference sequence). The CDR3 spans 12 residues. V gave up 6 bases and J gave up 6 bases, with 9 bases separating them. The sequencing input was naive CD8+ T cells sorted from blood. This TCR was sampled from a woman aged 30 to 39 in good health. The genes are TRBV19 and TRBJ1-5; D may be TRBD1 (6 bases). The CDR3 sequence is CASRQGGQPQHF. The CDR3 coding sequence is TGTGCCAGTAGACAGGGCGGTCAGCCCCAGCATTTT.